This TCR beta chain was identified in a study of naive CD8 T cells in extremely preterm neonates (dated by TCRdb to between 2016 and 2019). Concerning the study at large: The adult participants' age range is given as 25-50 years in the abstract but as 20-50 years in the methods. The study compared the TCRbeta CDR3 repertoires of sorted naive CD8+ T cells among four age groups: extremely preterm neonates, term neonates, young children and adults.

Concerning this clone itself: Its antigen has not been determined. Base qualities were left out, and no much larger clone turns up one base away.

The paper's findings and limits, for the study overall: Significantly lower iChao1 richness than in all other age groups (p < 0.05) and an even clone distribution were observed in preterm neonates, indicating a less rich repertoire. A higher proportion of shared CDR3 nucleotide sequences was found in preterm neonates (roughly 2.7%) than in term neonates (approximately 0.4%), young children (about 0.03%) and adults (approximately 0.01%). To track T cell development within individuals, the authors urged prospective longitudinal studies of preterm and term neonates. Preterm CDR3s were shorter, with fewer N additions and less junctional trimming, and were closer to germline than those of older groups. The authors noted a small sample size and variable productive template counts among preterm samples as limitations.

Peripheral blood was donated by five healthy children aged about 16-56 months undergoing elective routine surgery and by five healthy nonsmoking adults. Healthy nonsmokers aged roughly 18-50 years, with a median age of 39 years, were used as adult controls. A FACSAria III cell sorter was used to sort live, Annexin V-negative naive CD8+ T cells (CD3+CD8+CD45RA+CCR7+). Per sample, between roughly 19,000 and 100,000 naive CD8+ T cells were obtained by sorting. Ficoll-Paque density gradient centrifugation was used to isolate mononuclear cells from diluted blood. Before sorting, mononuclear cells were cryopreserved in about 10% DMSO plus 90% FBS and kept long term at -150 degrees C. After thawing, cells were stained with Annexin V along with antibodies against CD3, CD8, CCR7 and CD45RA. Genomic DNA was extracted from snap-frozen sorted cell pellets with the DNeasy Blood and Tissue Kit. TCRbeta CDR3 regions were amplified from genomic DNA by a two-step, bias-controlled multiplex PCR. Primers specific for every TRBV and TRBJ gene segment were used in the multiplex PCR. TCRbeta repertoire data were generated with the immunoSEQ Assay. Processing in the source paper ran as follows. To merge closely related sequences, reads went through filtering and clustering using a relative-frequency ratio and a modified nearest-neighbor algorithm. IMGT annotation was followed for the assignment of V, D and J genes to CDR3 sequences. Template counts were quantified against synthetic TCR CDR3 analog sequences and normalized for PCR amplification bias. Only unique productive sequences, defined as in-frame CDR3 sequences without stop codons, were included in the analyses. The immunoSEQ Analyzer software was used to calculate clonality, defined as 1 minus Pielou's evenness, and iChao1 richness. Statistical tests were run in JMP, with either Student's t-test or a non-parametric test chosen according to Shapiro-Wilk normality results. The immuneACCESS repertoire file appears here via TCRdb, limited to in-frame rearrangements. These files lack a portion of the clones; in checked studies, under half of the deficit traces to unresolved V genes, and the cause of the others is not known. V, J and clone size derive from that table, while D and trimming were established from the DNA sequence. In this sample the table shows under 6,000 clones, under 99% of which occur a single time. About 0.61% of the sample lies in the top ten.

V and J are trimmed by 2 bases and 4 bases, and the gene matches miss 6 bases of the junction. CDR1 is given as SGHNT and CDR2 as YENEEA, both from the germline V gene. From cysteine to phenylalanine, the CDR3 is 15 amino acids long. Only the CDR3 region is kept as DNA, spanning 45 bases read in frame from base 1. Material: naive CD8+ T cells from blood. The clonotype originates from a human donor in good health. The V and J genes are TRBV11-3 and TRBJ2-7; the junction holds 9 bases that match TRBD1. The CDR3 protein: CASSLRGQGIYEQYF. Read as DNA, the sequence is TGTGCCAGCAGCTTACGAGGACAGGGGATTTACGAGCAGTACTTC.